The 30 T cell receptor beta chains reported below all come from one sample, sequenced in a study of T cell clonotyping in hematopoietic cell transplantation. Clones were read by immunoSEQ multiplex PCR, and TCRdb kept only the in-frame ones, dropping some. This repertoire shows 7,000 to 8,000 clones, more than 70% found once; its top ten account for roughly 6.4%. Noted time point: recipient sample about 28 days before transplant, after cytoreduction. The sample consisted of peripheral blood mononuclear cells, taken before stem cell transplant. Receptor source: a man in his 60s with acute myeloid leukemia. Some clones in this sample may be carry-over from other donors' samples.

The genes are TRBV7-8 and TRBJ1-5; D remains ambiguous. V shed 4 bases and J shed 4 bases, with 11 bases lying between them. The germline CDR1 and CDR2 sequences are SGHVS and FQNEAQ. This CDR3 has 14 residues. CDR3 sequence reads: CASSSPAQNQPQHF. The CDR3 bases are TGTGCCAGCAGCTCTCCCGCCCAAAATCAGCCCCAGCATTTT.

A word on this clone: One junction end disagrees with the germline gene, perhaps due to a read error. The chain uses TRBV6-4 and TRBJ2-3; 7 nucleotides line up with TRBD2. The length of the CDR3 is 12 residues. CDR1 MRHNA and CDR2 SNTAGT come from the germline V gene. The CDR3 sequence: CASSDAGLPLHF. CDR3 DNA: TGTGCCAGCAGTGATGCGGGACTACCCCTCCATTTT.

CDR3: CASSYSGDSITGKLFF. The CDR3 nucleotides are TGTGCCAGCAGTTACTCAGGGGACTCAATAACGGGAAAACTGTTTTTT. V usage is TRBV6-5 and J usage is TRBJ1-4; D is possibly TRBD1 (5 bases). V shed 0 bases and J shed 10 bases, with 18 bases lying between them. Per germline, CDR1 MNHEY and CDR2 SVGAGI. The CDR3 covers 16 residues.

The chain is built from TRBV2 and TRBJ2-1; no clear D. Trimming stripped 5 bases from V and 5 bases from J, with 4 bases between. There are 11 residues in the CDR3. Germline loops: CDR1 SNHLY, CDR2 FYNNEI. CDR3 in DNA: TGTGCCAGCAGTTGGGACAATGAGCAGTTCTTC. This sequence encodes CASSWDNEQFF. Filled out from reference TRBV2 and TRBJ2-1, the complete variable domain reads EPEVTQTPSHQVTQMGQEVILRCVPISNHLYFYWYRQILGQKVEFLVSFYNNEISEKSEIFDDQFSVERPDGSNFTLKIRSTKLEDSAMYFCASSWDNEQFFGPGTRLTVL.

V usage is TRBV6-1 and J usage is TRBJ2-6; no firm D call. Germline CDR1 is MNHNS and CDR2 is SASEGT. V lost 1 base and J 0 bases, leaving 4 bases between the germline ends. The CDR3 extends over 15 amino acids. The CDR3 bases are TGTGCCAGCAGTGAAGAGGGCTCTGGGGCCAACGTCCTGACTTTC. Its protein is CASSEEGSGANVLTF.

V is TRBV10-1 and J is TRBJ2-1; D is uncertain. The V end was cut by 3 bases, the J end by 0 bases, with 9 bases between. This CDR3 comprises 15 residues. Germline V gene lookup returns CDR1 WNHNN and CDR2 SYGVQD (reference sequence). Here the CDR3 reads CASSESVGSYNEQFF. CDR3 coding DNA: TGCGCCAGCAGTGAATCGGTGGGCTCCTACAATGAGCAGTTCTTC.

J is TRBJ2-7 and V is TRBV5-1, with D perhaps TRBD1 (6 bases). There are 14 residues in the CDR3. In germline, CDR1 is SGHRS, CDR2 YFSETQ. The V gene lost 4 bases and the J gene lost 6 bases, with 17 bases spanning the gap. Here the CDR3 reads CASSATASGVEQYF. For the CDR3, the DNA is TGCGCCAGCAGCGCCACGGCTTCAGGGGTCGAGCAGTACTTC.

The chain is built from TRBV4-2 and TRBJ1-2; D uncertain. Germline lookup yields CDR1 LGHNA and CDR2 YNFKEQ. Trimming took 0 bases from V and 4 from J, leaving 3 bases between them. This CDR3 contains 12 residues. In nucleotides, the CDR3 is TGTGCCAGCAGCCAAGACAGCTATGGCTACACCTTC. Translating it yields CASSQDSYGYTF.

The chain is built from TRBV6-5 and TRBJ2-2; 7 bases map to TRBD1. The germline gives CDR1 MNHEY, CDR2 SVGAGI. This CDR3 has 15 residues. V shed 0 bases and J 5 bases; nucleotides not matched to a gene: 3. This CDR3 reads CASSYSPQGTGELFF. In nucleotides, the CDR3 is TGTGCCAGCAGTTACTCCCCACAGGGGACCGGGGAGCTGTTTTTT.

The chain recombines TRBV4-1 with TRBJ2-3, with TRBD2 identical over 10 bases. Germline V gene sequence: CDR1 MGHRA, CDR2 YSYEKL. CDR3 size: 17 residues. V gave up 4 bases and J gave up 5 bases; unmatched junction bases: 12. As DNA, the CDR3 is TGCGCCAGCAGCCCCCTAACTAGCGGGGATAGGGGAGATACGCAGTATTTT. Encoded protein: CASSPLTSGDRGDTQYF.

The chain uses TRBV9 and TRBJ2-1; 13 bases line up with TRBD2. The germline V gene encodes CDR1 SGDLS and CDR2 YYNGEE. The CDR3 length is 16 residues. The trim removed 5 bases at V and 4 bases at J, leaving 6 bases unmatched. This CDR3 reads CASSGGGLAGYNEQFF. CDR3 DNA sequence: TGTGCCAGCAGTGGGGGGGGACTAGCGGGGTACAATGAGCAGTTCTTC.

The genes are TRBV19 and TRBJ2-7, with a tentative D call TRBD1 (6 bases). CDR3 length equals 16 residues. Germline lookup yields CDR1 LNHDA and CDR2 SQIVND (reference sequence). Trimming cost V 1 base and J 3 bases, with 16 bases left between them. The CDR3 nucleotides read TGTGCCAGTAGTATAGGTGTCAGGGGAGTTGGCTACGAGCAGTACTTC. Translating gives CASSIGVRGVGYEQYF.

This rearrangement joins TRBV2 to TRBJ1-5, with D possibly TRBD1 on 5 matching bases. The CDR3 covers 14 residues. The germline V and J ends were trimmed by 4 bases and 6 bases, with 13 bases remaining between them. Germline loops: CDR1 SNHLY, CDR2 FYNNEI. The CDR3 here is CASSVSGVGQPQHF. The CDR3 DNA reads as TGTGCCAGCAGTGTGTCGGGGGTTGGTCAGCCCCAGCATTTT.

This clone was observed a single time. As DNA, the CDR3 is TGTGCCATCAGTGAGTCGCAGGGACAGGGCAATCAGCCCCAGCATTTT. Protein: CAISESQGQGNQPQHF. The chain employs TRBV10-3 and TRBJ1-5; TRBD1 matches at 8 bases. Germline V gene sequence: CDR1 ENHRY, CDR2 SYGVKD. V lost 0 bases to trimming and J lost 2 bases; unmatched junction nucleotides: 3. There are 16 residues in the CDR3.

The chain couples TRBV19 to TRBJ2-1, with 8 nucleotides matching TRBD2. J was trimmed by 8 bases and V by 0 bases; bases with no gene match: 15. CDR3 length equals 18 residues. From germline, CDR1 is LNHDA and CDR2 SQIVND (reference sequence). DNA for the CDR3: TGTGCCAGTAGTATAGAAGGAGTCGGTCGGGAGGGCCGATATGAGCAGTTCTTC. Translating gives CASSIEGVGREGRYEQFF. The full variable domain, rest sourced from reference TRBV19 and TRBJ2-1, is DGGITQSPKYLFRKEGQNVTLSCEQNLNHDAMYWYRQDPGQGLRLIYYSQIVNDFQKGDIAEGYSVSREKKESFPLTVTSAQKNPTAFYLCASSIEGVGREGRYEQFFGPGTRLTVL.

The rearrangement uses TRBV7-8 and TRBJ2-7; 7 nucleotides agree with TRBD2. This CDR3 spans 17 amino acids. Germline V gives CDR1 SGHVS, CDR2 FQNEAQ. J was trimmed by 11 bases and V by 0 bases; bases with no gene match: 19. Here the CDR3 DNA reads TGTGCCAGCAGCTTAGCGCGTACGGCGGGGGTACTACGAGTGGAGTACTTC. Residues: CASSLARTAGVLRVEYF.

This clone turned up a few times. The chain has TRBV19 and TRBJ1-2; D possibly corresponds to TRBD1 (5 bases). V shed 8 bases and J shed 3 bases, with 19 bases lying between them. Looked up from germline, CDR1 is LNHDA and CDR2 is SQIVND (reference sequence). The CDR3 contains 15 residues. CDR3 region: CASGPGGEVDYGYTF. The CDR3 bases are TGTGCCAGTGGGCCCGGGGGGGAAGTGGACTATGGCTACACCTTC.

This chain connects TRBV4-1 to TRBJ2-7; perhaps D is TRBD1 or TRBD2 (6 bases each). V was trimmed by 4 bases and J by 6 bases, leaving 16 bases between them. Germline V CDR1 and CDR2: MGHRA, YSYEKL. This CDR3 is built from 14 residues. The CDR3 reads CASSRGADVSEQYF. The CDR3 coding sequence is TGCGCCAGCAGCCGGGGGGCAGATGTATCCGAGCAGTACTTC.

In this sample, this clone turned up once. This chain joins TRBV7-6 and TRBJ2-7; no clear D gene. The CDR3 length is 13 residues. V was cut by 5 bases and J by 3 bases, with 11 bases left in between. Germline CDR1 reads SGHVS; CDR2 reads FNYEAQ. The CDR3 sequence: CASSPGPNYEQYF. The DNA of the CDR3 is TGTGCCAGCAGCCCTGGACCGAACTACGAGCAGTACTTC.

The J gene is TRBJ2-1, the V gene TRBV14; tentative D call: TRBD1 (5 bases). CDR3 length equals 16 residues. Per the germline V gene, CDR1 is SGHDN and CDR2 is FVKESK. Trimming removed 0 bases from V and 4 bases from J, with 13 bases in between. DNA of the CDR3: TGTGCCAGCAGCCAAGAAGGGGTCCGCGCATACAATGAGCAGTTCTTC. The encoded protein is CASSQEGVRAYNEQFF.

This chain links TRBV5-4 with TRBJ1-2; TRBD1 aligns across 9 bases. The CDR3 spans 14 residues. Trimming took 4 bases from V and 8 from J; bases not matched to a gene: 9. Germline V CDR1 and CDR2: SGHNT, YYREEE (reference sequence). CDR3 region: CASSAGTGIKGYTF. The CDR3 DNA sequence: TGTGCCAGCAGCGCCGGGACAGGGATTAAGGGCTACACCTTC.

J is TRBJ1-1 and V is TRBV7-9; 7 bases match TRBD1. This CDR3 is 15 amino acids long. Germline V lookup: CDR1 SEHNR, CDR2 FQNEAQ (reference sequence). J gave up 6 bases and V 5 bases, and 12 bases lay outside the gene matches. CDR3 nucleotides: TGTGCCAGCAGCCAGGAACACAGGGGATACCCTGAAGCTTTCTTT. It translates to CASSQEHRGYPEAFF. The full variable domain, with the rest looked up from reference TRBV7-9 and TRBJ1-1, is DTGVSQNPRHKITKRGQNVTFRCDPISEHNRLYWYRQTLGQGPEFLTYFQNEAQLEKSRLLSDRFSAERPKGSFSTLEIQRTEQGDSAMYLCASSQEHRGYPEAFFGQGTRLTVV.

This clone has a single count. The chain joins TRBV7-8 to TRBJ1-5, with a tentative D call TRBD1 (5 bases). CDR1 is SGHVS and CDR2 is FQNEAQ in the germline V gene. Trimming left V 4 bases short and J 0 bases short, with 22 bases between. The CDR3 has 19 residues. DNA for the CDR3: TGTGCCAGCAGCTCGGGACCTTACCAGCACCTCTATAGCAATCAGCCCCAGCATTTT. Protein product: CASSSGPYQHLYSNQPQHF. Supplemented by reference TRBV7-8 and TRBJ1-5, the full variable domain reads GAGVSQSPRYKVAKRGQDVALRCDPISGHVSLFWYQQALGQGPEFLTYFQNEAQLDKSGLPSDRFFAERPEGSVSTLKIQRTQQEDSAVYLCASSSGPYQHLYSNQPQHFGDGTRLSIL.

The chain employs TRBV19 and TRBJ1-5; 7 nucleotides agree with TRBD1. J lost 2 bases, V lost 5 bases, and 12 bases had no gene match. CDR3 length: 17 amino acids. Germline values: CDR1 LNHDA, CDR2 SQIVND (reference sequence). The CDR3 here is CASSPTQGQAGNQPQHF. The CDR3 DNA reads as TGTGCCAGTAGTCCTACACAGGGGCAGGCGGGCAATCAGCCCCAGCATTTT.

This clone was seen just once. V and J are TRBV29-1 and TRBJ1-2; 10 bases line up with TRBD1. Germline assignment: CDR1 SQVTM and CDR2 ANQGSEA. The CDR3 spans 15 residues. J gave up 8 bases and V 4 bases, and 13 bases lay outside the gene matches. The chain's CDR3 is CSVVGQGFHGLGYTF. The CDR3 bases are TGCAGCGTTGTGGGACAGGGGTTTCACGGGTTGGGCTACACCTTC.

The CDR3 here is CASSRGGATETQYF. In DNA, the CDR3 is TGTGCCAGCAGCCGCGGGGGGGCGACAGAGACCCAGTACTTC. The chain couples TRBV11-3 to TRBJ2-5; TRBD2 matches 9 bases. The length of the CDR3 is 14 residues. Germline assignment: CDR1 SGHNT and CDR2 YENEEA. Losses at the gene ends were 5 bases for V and 4 bases for J; bases not matched to a gene: 5.

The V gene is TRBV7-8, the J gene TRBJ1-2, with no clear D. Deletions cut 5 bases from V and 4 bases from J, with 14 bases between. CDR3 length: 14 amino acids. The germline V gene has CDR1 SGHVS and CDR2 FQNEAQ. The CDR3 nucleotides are TGTGCCAGCAGCGTCGTGGTGGGGAGCTATGGCTACACCTTC. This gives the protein CASSVVVGSYGYTF.

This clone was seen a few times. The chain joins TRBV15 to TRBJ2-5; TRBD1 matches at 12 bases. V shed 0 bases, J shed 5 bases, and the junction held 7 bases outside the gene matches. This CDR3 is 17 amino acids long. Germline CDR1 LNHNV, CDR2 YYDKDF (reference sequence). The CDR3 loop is CATSRDGGTGGAETQYF. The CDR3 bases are TGTGCCACCAGCAGAGACGGAGGGACAGGGGGCGCGGAGACCCAGTACTTC.

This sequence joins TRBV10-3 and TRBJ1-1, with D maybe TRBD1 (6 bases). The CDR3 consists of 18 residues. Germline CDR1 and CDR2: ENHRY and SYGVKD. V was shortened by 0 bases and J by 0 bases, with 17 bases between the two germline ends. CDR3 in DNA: TGTGCCATCAGTGAGTCCCCAAGCGTAACAGGGATGAACACTGAAGCTTTCTTT. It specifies CAISESPSVTGMNTEAFF.

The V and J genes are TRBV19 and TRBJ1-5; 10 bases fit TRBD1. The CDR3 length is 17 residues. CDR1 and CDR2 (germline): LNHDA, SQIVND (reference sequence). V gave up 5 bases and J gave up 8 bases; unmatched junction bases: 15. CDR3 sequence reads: CASSAYWGQGKEEPQHF. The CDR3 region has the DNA TGTGCCAGTAGTGCTTATTGGGGACAGGGGAAGGAAGAGCCCCAGCATTTT.